The present TCR beta chain was sequenced within a study of blood T cell repertoires in COVID-19. Study-wide context: Sample material is recorded as cDNA or gDNA derived from T cells, B-cell-depleted T cells, or PBMCs.

The CDR3 length is 18 residues. Trimming took 0 bases from V and 0 from J; bases not matched to a gene: 6. Looked up from germline, CDR1 is SGHKS and CDR2 is YYEKEE (reference sequence). Produced via immunoSEQ multiplex PCR; TCRdb's table is partial and in-frame only. The table has some 86,000 clones, under 95% seen once. The receptor comes from a human donor with active COVID-19. The donor label of this sample is uncertain. Input material: peripheral blood. The rearrangement links TRBV5-5 to TRBJ2-5, with TRBD2 matching 12 bases. The CDR3 spells CASSLVLAGGLYQETQYF. The CDR3, as DNA: TGTGCCAGCAGCTTGGTACTAGCGGGGGGACTATACCAAGAGACCCAGTACTTC.